This TCR beta chain is from a study of CD8 T cells in Susac syndrome. The length of the CDR3 is 14 residues. In germline, CDR1 is DFQATT, CDR2 SNEGSKA (reference sequence). V gave up 5 bases and J gave up 3 bases; unmatched junction bases: 5. Random-hexamer reverse transcription was applied to about 0.45 to 1 ug RNA. TCRdb processed the immunoSEQ multiplex PCR reads anew with MiXCR; each CDR3 protein has one entry. The sample holds some 200,000 distinct CDR3 sequences; over 90% are singletons and the top ten take under 0.095%. Source material: CD4+ T cells from PBMCs. The clonotype comes from a human donor with multiple sclerosis. The chain employs TRBV20-1 and TRBJ2-1; 9 bases line up with TRBD1. In nucleotides, the CDR3 is TGCAGTGCTCCGGACAGGGGAGGCTACAATGAGCAGTTCTTC. It encodes CSAPDRGGYNEQFF.